These 17 T cell receptor beta chains originate from one sample sequenced in a study of beta chain features in type 1 diabetes. The investigators reverse transcribed all of the isolated RNA, so they sequenced expressed TCRB transcripts. The repertoire was sequenced with immunoSEQ multiplex PCR; TCRdb's copy has only in-frame clones and lacks some. Of around 180,000 clones detected, 10% to 15% appear once; the ten largest clones hold 0.62%. The sample consisted of central memory CD4+ T cells from blood. Every receptor here comes from a woman under 30 in good health.

This clone was picked up a small number of times. This rearrangement joins TRBV25-1 to TRBJ1-4, with D maybe TRBD1 (5 bases). CDR1 and CDR2 from the germline V gene are MGHDK and SYGVNS. The V and J ends lost 1 base and 1 base respectively, with 7 bases between them. CDR3 length: 15 residues. As DNA, the CDR3 is TGTGCCAGCAGTGAATCGCAGGGAACTAATGAAAAACTGTTTTTT. It is translated as CASSESQGTNEKLFF.

On this clone itself: Other DNA variants within this sample encode the same CDR3. This sequence joins TRBV5-4 and TRBJ2-5; 9 positions match TRBD1. Trimming cost V 1 base and J 5 bases; bases outside gene matches: 6. Looked up from germline, CDR1 is SGHNT and CDR2 is YYREEE (reference sequence). This CDR3 region has 15 residues. CDR3 residues: CASSLPGQGAETQYF. CDR3 nucleotide sequence: TGTGCCAGCAGCTTGCCGGGACAGGGAGCGGAGACCCAGTACTTC.

The chain links TRBV27 to TRBJ2-3, with a tentative D call TRBD1 (6 bases). CDR1 and CDR2 from the germline V gene are MNHEY and SMNVEV (reference sequence). This CDR3 has 16 residues. V shed 2 bases and J shed 3 bases, with 15 bases lying between them. CDR3 loop: CASSLIATGRTDTQYF. CDR3 nucleotide sequence: TGTGCCAGCAGTTTAATTGCAACAGGGCGGACAGATACGCAGTATTTT.

The chain uses TRBV7-6 and TRBJ2-5, with D tentatively TRBD1 (7 bases). V was pared by 7 bases and J by 2 bases, with 14 bases between. The CDR3 consists of 14 residues. The germline V gene has CDR1 SGHVS and CDR2 FNYEAQ. CDR3 nucleotides: TGTGCCAGCACGACCTCAGGGGGGCAAGAGACCCAGTACTTC. Translation gives CASTTSGGQETQYF.

This clone was observed a handful of times. The CDR3 nucleotides are TGTGCCAGCAGTTACGACCGGGCGGGGACCGGGGAGCTGTTTTTT. Amino acid sequence: CASSYDRAGTGELFF. V and J are TRBV6-5 and TRBJ2-2, with TRBD2 as a possible D gene (6 bases). Trimming stripped 2 bases from V and 5 bases from J, with 12 bases between. CDR1 is MNHEY, CDR2 SVGAGI, per germline. The CDR3 totals 15 residues.

The chain carries TRBV6-5 and TRBJ2-1, with D possibly TRBD2 on 5 matching bases. V was cut by 2 bases and J by 10 bases, with 21 bases left in between. The germline CDR1 and CDR2 sequences are MNHEY and SVGAGI. This CDR3 spans 16 amino acids. CDR3 region: CASSYAPSSGDEEQFF. The CDR3 DNA is TGTGCCAGCAGTTACGCCCCATCCAGCGGAGACGAAGAGCAGTTCTTC.

This clone turned up a few times. The chain employs TRBV25-1 and TRBJ2-7; D gene ambiguous. This CDR3 is 13 amino acids long. Per the germline V gene, CDR1 is MGHDK and CDR2 is SYGVNS. Deletions cut 4 bases from V and 0 bases from J, with 7 bases between. The CDR3 DNA follows: TGTGCCAGCAGTGCCCTCAGCTCCTACGAGCAGTACTTC. This translates into CASSALSSYEQYF.

The genes are TRBV7-2 and TRBJ1-1; no clear D. Germline CDR1 is SGHTA and CDR2 is FQGNSA. V gave up 1 base and J gave up 11 bases, with 17 bases separating them. The length of the CDR3 is 14 residues. The CDR3 is CASSLVLGLGDAFF. In DNA form, the CDR3 reads TGTGCCAGCAGCTTAGTTCTGGGCCTGGGAGATGCTTTCTTT.

This chain uses TRBV9 with TRBJ2-5, with 8 bases fitting TRBD1. The CDR3 length is 15 residues. From germline, CDR1 is SGDLS and CDR2 YYNGEE. V trimming: 2 bases; J trimming: 5 bases; junction bases outside the gene matches: 8. CDR3 protein: CASSVGQGTVETQYF. The CDR3 nucleotides are TGTGCCAGCAGCGTTGGACAGGGAACCGTGGAGACCCAGTACTTC.

The V call is TRBV18, the J call TRBJ2-7, with 10 bases fitting TRBD2. From germline, CDR1 is KGHSH and CDR2 LQKENI. This CDR3 has 15 residues. J gave up 6 bases and V 6 bases, and 11 bases lay outside the gene matches. CDR3 region: CASSADSGRRVEQYF. In DNA, the CDR3 is TGTGCCAGCTCGGCAGATAGCGGGAGGAGGGTCGAGCAGTACTTC.

V gene TRBV6-4 combines with J gene TRBJ1-1; D gene ambiguous. V dropped 2 bases and J dropped 8 bases, with 12 bases sitting between them. The CDR3 extends over 13 amino acids. Germline V CDR1 and CDR2: MRHNA, SNTAGT. The CDR3 region has the DNA TGTGCCAGCAGTGACGGCGAGGGCCGAGAAGCTTTCTTT. Translating it yields CASSDGEGREAFF.

The CDR3 here is CASSDSLHDANTGELFF. DNA for the CDR3: TGTGCCAGCAGCGACAGCCTCCACGACGCGAACACCGGGGAGCTGTTTTTT. The chain uses TRBV5-5 and TRBJ2-2, with a tentative D call TRBD1 (5 bases). V lost 4 bases to trimming and J lost 0 bases, with 16 bases between them. The CDR3 length is 17 residues. The germline V gene encodes CDR1 SGHKS and CDR2 YYEKEE (reference sequence). The complete variable domain, with remaining parts taken from reference TRBV5-5 and TRBJ2-2, reads DAGVTQSPTHLIKTRGQQVTLRCSPISGHKSVSWYQQVLGQGPQFIFQYYEKEERGRGNFPDRFSARQFPNYSSELNVNALLLGDSALYLCASSDSLHDANTGELFFGEGSRLTVL.

This clone was picked up a small number of times. The rearrangement joins TRBV28 to TRBJ2-1; maybe TRBD1 (6 bases). Germline loops: CDR1 MDHEN, CDR2 SYDVKM. Trimming removed 5 bases at V and 7 bases at J, with 15 bases between. The CDR3 covers 14 residues. This CDR3 is CASSPHSQGNEQFF. Here the CDR3 DNA reads TGTGCCAGCAGTCCCCACTCACAGGGAAATGAGCAGTTCTTC.

The chain combines TRBV6-5 with TRBJ2-1; D might be TRBD2 (7 bases). CDR3 length: 16 residues. CDR1 MNHEY and CDR2 SVGAGI come from the germline V gene. Trimming removed 3 bases from V and 5 bases from J, with 17 bases in between. The CDR3 bases are TGTGCCAGCAGTTATGGCGGGGGCAGACGCAACAATGAGCAGTTCTTC. This encodes CASSYGGGRRNNEQFF.

About this clone itself: The junction shows a germline mismatch at one end, possibly a read error. This rearrangement joins TRBV5-1 to TRBJ2-1; D gene ambiguous. The CDR3 spans 15 residues. Germline V CDR1 and CDR2: SGHRS, YFSETQ. CDR3 nucleotide sequence: TGCGCCAGCAGCTTGGCTCTAGTCTCCCACAATGAGCAGTTCTTC. Its protein is CASSLALVSHNEQFF.

The chain combines TRBV5-1 with TRBJ2-5; 15 bases map to TRBD2. CDR1 SGHRS and CDR2 YFSETQ come from the germline V gene. V lost 4 bases, J lost 1 base, and 2 bases stayed unmatched. The length of the CDR3 is 16 residues. CDR3: CASSRGLAGGQETQYF. For the CDR3, the DNA is TGCGCCAGCAGCCGGGGACTAGCGGGAGGCCAAGAGACCCAGTACTTC.

This clone was observed a handful of times. V gene TRBV11-3 combines with J gene TRBJ1-1; 7 nucleotides align to TRBD1. With V trimmed by 3 bases and J by 4 bases, 5 bases remained unmatched. The CDR3 runs 14 residues. Per the germline V gene, CDR1 is SGHNT and CDR2 is YENEEA. The CDR3 loop is CASSLTGLRTEAFF. Here the CDR3 DNA reads TGTGCCAGCAGCTTGACAGGGCTGCGCACTGAAGCTTTCTTT.